This TCR beta chain is drawn from a study of blood T cell repertoires in COVID-19. Patients at the Seattle site were enrolled during active infection and followed longitudinally. From germline, CDR1 is MDHEN and CDR2 SYDVKM. The CDR3 loop spans 15 amino acids. V lost 3 bases to trimming and J lost 5 bases; unmatched junction nucleotides: 4. Libraries were prepared by immunoSEQ multiplex PCR; TCRdb keeps only in-frame clonotypes and omits some of them. The sample has 50,000 to 60,000 clones, roughly 87% seen once. Sequencing was performed on peripheral blood. This chain connects TRBV28 to TRBJ2-1; 10 nucleotides match TRBD1. The sequence was obtained from a middle-aged man with COVID-19, enrolled during active disease. As DNA, the CDR3 is TGTGCCAGCAGTTTTGGGGACAGGGGCCACAATGAGCAGTTCTTC. It encodes CASSFGDRGHNEQFF.